The source of this T cell receptor beta chain is a study of T cell responses to AZD1222 COVID-19 vaccine. Note on this clone: Its antigen is unknown.

The study, taken as a whole, reports: Donors skewed white British and female; clonal diversity was possibly underestimated. Repertoires in all cases were sampled only once the peak T cell response had passed. Seropositivity was recorded at baseline in only a handful of AZD1222 recipients. The reported proportion of spike-specific TCRs targeting unmutated variant regions was nearly half.

The assay was immunoSEQ multiplex PCR, and TCRdb's table has in-frame clones only and misses some. The sample has roughly 120,000 clones, around 87% seen once. The germline gives CDR1 SGHRS, CDR2 YFSETQ. The CDR3 length is 13 residues. V lost 3 bases and J 0 bases, leaving 7 bases between the germline ends. The clonotype originates from an adult in good health. The sequencing used peripheral blood, collected on day 0 of AZD1222 vaccination. This chain links TRBV5-1 with TRBJ2-7; D is ambiguous. CDR3 region: CASSSTRSYEQYF. The CDR3 bases are TGCGCCAGCAGCTCTACACGCTCCTACGAGCAGTACTTC.